Sequencing of this T cell receptor (beta chain) was carried out in a study of post-analysis software for immune sequencing data. Across the study: Patients with relapsing-remitting, secondary progressive and progressive-relapsing multiple sclerosis courses were all represented.

TCR beta cDNA libraries included unique molecular identifiers. The yield from approximately 1 to 10 million T cells was 500,000 or so cDNA molecules in total. TCRdb recomputed calls from the PCR reads with MiXCR, one row per CDR3 protein. This sample has some 700,000 distinct CDR3 sequences, with 59% found just once. Regarding the study as a whole: Samples from one preparation batch, clustered by F measure, grouped strongly together. Compared against controls, patients with multiple sclerosis displayed significantly lower normalized Chao1 diversity. Four or five TRBV segments were significantly more frequent in patients than in controls. TRBV5-6, TRBV5-1 and TRBV20-1 were among these segments.

Germline-derived CDR1 and CDR2 are SGHTA and FQGNSA. Trimming took 5 bases from V and 6 from J; bases not matched to a gene: 7. This CDR3 region has 15 residues. This clonotype was counted only a few times. Antigen unknown. The source is a girl aged 2-15 years with multiple sclerosis. This chain joins TRBV7-2 and TRBJ2-3; 11 bases are shared with TRBD2. The sequenced sample consisted of blood. The CDR3 bases are TGTGCCAGCAGCCGACCTAGCGGGGGGCGGGATACGCAGTATTTT. The encoded protein is CASSRPSGGRDTQYF.